This is a list of T cell receptor beta chains from one sample in a study of blood T cell repertoires in COVID-19. The protocol was immunoSEQ multiplex PCR, while the TCRdb copy is restricted to in-frame clones and leaves out a portion. The sample holds 75,000 to 95,000 clones, approximately 85% seen once. The specimen sequenced was peripheral blood. Every receptor here comes from a woman aged 80 or over with active or convalescent COVID-19. Each CDR3 is given with its conserved first and last residue. A D gene is named only where the DNA matches it firmly. The listing skips clone size in some rows; elsewhere it reads once, few, many or a size class.

>TRBJ1-2|TRBV3-1/TRBV3-2|.|TRBD1
TGTGCCAGCAGCCGGGGACAGAACTATGGCTACACCTTC
CASSRGQNYGYTF
>TRBJ2-7|TRBV29-1|.|TRBD2
TGCAGCGTTAACAAGCCAGCGGGGGGGGTCTACGAGCAGTACTTC
CSVNKPAGGVYEQYF
>TRBJ1-5|TRBV28|.|.
TGTGCCAGCAGTTTATTTTTGACACTTAATCAGCCCCAGCATTTT
CASSLFLTLNQPQHF
>TRBJ1-5|TRBV2|.|.
TGTGCCAGCAGTGACGAACACCATAGCAATCAGCCCCAGCATTTT
CASSDEHHSNQPQHF
>TRBJ1-2|TRBV7-8|.|.
TGTGCCAGCAGCCCGGGCTCCGGAGGCGCAAACTATGGCTACACCTTC
CASSPGSGGANYGYTF
>TRBJ1-1|TRBV3-1/TRBV3-2|.|.
TGTGCCAGCAGCCATCGCAGGGGATTGAACACTGAAGCTTTCTTT
CASSHRRGLNTEAFF
>TRBJ2-2|TRBV9|.|TRBD1
TGTGCCAGCAGCGTCAGACAGGGGGCACCCGGGGAGCTGTTTTTT
CASSVRQGAPGELFF
>TRBJ2-7|TRBV5-4|.|TRBD2
TGTGCCAGCAGCTTAGTGACTAGCGGGTACGAGCAGTACTTC
CASSLVTSGYEQYF
>TRBJ2-5|TRBV5-1|.|.
TGCGCCAGCAGCTTGCCGGGACAAGAGACCCAGTACTTC
CASSLPGQETQYF
>TRBJ1-2|TRBV3-1/TRBV3-2|.|.
TGTGCCAGCAGCCAAGGCGCACAGGGCTATGGCTACACCTTC
CASSQGAQGYGYTF
>TRBJ2-1|TRBV5-1|.|TRBD2
TGCGCCAGCAGCTTGGGACTAGCGGGGACCCCGTCCTACAATGAGCAGTTCTTC
CASSLGLAGTPSYNEQFF
>TRBJ1-5|TRBV4-2|.|.
TGTGCCAGCAGCCAAGATCCGCGGGGGGCAGATCAGCCCCAGCATTTT
CASSQDPRGADQPQHF
>TRBJ2-7|TRBV11-3|.|TRBD1
TGTGCCAGCAGCTTCGGGACAGAAAACTACGAGCAGTACTTC
CASSFGTENYEQYF
>TRBJ2-3|TRBV4-2|.|TRBD2
TGTGCCAGCAGCCACACTCTAGCGGGAGCGCGCACAGATACGCAGTATTTT
CASSHTLAGARTDTQYF
>TRBJ2-1|TRBV30|once|.
TGTGCCTACGACTCGGGAGTCTCCTACAATGAGCAGTTCTTC
CAYDSGVSYNEQFF